This entry lists 6 T cell receptor beta chains sequenced from one sample in a study of blood T cell repertoires in COVID-19. Using immunoSEQ multiplex PCR, the repertoire was profiled, and TCRdb retains in-frame clones only, with some absent. In the table there are over 90,000 clones, 70% to 90% of which are singletons. Sequenced material: peripheral blood. These receptors all come from a man between 50 and 59 years old with active COVID-19.

The chain employs TRBV7-9 and TRBJ2-3, with a weak D call TRBD1 (6 bases). The CDR3 consists of 13 residues. The germline CDR1 and CDR2 sequences are SEHNR and FQNEAQ (reference sequence). The CDR3 nucleotides are TGTGCAGAGGCTAAGGGGGGCACAGATACGCAGTATTTT. This gives the protein CAEAKGGTDTQYF.

About this clone itself: Relative to the germline gene, one junction end is altered; a read error may explain this. The gene calls are TRBV9 and TRBJ2-2; TRBD2 matches 11 bases. CDR3 length: 13 residues. Looked up from germline, CDR1 is SGDLS and CDR2 is YYNGEE. In nucleotides, the CDR3 is TGTGCCAGCAGCCCGACGACTAGCGGGAAGCTGTTTTTT. Protein sequence: CASSPTTSGKLFF.

This chain uses TRBV6-5 with TRBJ1-1; D not certain. The CDR3 is 12 amino acids. Germline V lookup: CDR1 MNHEY, CDR2 SVGAGI. Trimming cost V 10 bases and J 9 bases, with 18 bases left between them. The CDR3: CAIDPTGGQAFF. CDR3 in DNA: TGTGCCATTGATCCCACCGGAGGGCAAGCTTTCTTT.

The chain links TRBV3-1 (or the pseudogene TRBV3-2) to TRBJ2-7; TRBD1 might be the D (5 bases). Deletions cut 0 bases from V and 8 bases from J, with 8 bases between. This CDR3 spans 12 amino acids. Germline assignment: CDR1 LGHDT and CDR2 YNNKEL (reference sequence). The CDR3 DNA reads TGTGCCAGCAGCCAAGAAGGGGTGAAGCAGTACTTC. This codes for CASSQEGVKQYF.

The rearrangement links TRBV6-5 to TRBJ2-1; 15 bases match TRBD2. V trimming: 7 bases; J trimming: 4 bases; junction bases outside the gene matches: 2. Germline assignment: CDR1 MNHEY and CDR2 SVGAGI. There are 15 residues in the CDR3. CDR3 sequence reads: CASKGTSGGYNEQFF. The CDR3 region has the DNA TGTGCCAGCAAGGGGACTAGCGGGGGGTACAATGAGCAGTTCTTC.

This rearrangement joins TRBV7-8 to TRBJ2-1, with 9 bases aligning to TRBD2. This CDR3 is built from 16 residues. The ends lost 5 bases at V and 7 bases at J; junction bases unmatched: 12. CDR1 is SGHVS, CDR2 FQNEAQ, per germline. The chain's CDR3 is CASSLPGRGGLNEQFF. In DNA, the CDR3 is TGTGCCAGCAGCCTCCCGGGGCGGGGGGGTCTGAATGAGCAGTTCTTC.